This T cell receptor (beta chain) comes out of a study of early T cells in non-severe SARS-CoV-2 infection. This clonotype was observed at least ten times. V shed 3 bases and J shed 3 bases, with 11 bases lying between them. The CDR3 contains 14 residues. Attachment of unique molecular identifiers was made to individual cDNA molecules. One entry per CDR3 protein results from TCRdb running MiXCR on the 5' RACE reads. The sample shows approximately 50,000 distinct CDR3 sequences, almost 9.5% of them seen only once. The sequenced sample consisted of whole blood. J is TRBJ2-5 and V is TRBV12-3 or TRBV12-4; possible D gene TRBD1, 5 bases. The sequence was collected from an adult who was a healthcare worker with PCR-confirmed SARS-CoV-2 infection or an uninfected control (not recorded which). The CDR3 spells CASSFQGSEETQYF. CDR3 DNA sequence: TGTGCCAGCAGTTTCCAGGGATCCGAAGAGACCCAGTACTTC.